This paragraph covers one TCR beta chain sequence. The antigen remains undetermined. The data belong to a study of blood T cells in healthy people across ages. Study in general: Per two T cells, about one barcoded beta molecule was captured through template switching.

Whole-study findings and limits: A roughly linear fall in TCR beta diversity per million T cells was seen with increasing age.

A second PCR of 7 to 11 cycles used a sample-barcoded 5' primer and a J-beta primer mix. TCRdb used MiXCR to reprocess the 5' RACE reads, holding one entry per CDR3 protein. Of 600,000 or so distinct CDR3 sequences listed, under 55% are singletons. This CDR3 comprises 14 residues. Germline assignment: CDR1 LGHDT and CDR2 YNNKEL (reference sequence). The V gene end was trimmed by 4 bases and the J gene end by 4 bases; junction bases not matched to a gene: 4. The clonotype was recovered from a man older than 75 in good health. The sample taken for sequencing was blood. The chain carries TRBV3-1 and TRBJ1-1; the match to TRBD1 covers 9 bases. The CDR3 DNA reads as TGTGCCAGCAGCCTTCGGGACAGGGCCACTGAAGCTTTCTTT. Residues: CASSLRDRATEAFF.